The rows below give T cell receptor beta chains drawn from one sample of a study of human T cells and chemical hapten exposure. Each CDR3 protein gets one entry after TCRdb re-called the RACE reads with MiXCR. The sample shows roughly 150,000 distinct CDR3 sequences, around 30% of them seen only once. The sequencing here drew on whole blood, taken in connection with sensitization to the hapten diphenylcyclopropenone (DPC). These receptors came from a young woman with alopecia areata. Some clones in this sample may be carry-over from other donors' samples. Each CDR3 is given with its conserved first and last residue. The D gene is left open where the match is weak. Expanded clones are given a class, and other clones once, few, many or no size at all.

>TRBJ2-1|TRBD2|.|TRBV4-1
CASSQATSGGPYNEQFF
TGCGCCAGCAGCCAAGCGACTAGCGGGGGGCCCTACAATGAGCAGTTCTTC
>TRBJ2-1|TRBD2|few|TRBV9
CASSVAVIAGYEQFF
TGTGCCAGCAGCGTAGCGGTAATAGCGGGATATGAGCAGTTCTTC
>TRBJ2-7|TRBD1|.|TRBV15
CATSREGQGDYEQYF
TGTGCCACCAGCAGAGAAGGACAGGGTGATTACGAGCAGTACTTC
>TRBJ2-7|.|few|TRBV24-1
CATSERSGTEPLEQYF
TGTGCCACCAGTGAACGTTCCGGGACGGAGCCTTTGGAGCAGTACTTC
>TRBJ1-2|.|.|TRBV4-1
CASRVAGGTYGYTF
TGCGCCAGCAGAGTCGCCGGGGGGACCTATGGCTACACCTTC
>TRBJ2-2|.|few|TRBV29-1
CSVVSAQNTGELFF
TGCAGCGTTGTTTCAGCCCAGAACACCGGGGAGCTGTTTTTT
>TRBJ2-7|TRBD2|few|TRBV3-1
CASSQGLTSGYEQYF
TGTGCCAGCAGCCAAGGCCTGACTAGCGGCTACGAGCAGTACTTC
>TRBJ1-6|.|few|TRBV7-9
CASSHTGTLDSPLHF
TGTGCCAGCAGTCACACTGGGACTTTAGATTCACCCCTCCACTTT
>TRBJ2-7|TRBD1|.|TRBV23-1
CASSRGQGCCEQYF
TGCGCCAGCAGTCGAGGACAGGGTTGTTGTGAGCAGTACTTC
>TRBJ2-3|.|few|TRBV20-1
CSARDPGHNTDTQYF
TGCAGTGCTAGAGATCCTGGACATAACACAGATACGCAGTATTTT
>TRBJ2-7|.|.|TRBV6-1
CASSQHYEQYF
TGTGCCAGCAGCCAACACTACGAGCAGTACTTC
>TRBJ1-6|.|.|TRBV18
CASSPGPTNSPLHF
TGTGCCAGCTCACCAGGTCCTACCAATTCACCCCTCCACTTT
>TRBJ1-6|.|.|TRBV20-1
CSARAPPTGTADF
TGCAGTGCTAGAGCCCCGCCAACAGGGACGGCCGACTTT
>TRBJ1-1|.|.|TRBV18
CASSPGGITEAFF
TGTGCCAGCTCACCAGGAGGGATAACTGAAGCTTTCTTT
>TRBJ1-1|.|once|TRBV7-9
CASRLAVGTEAFF
TGTGCCAGCAGACTCGCTGTGGGCACTGAAGCTTTCTTT
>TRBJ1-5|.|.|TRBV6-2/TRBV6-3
CASSLPLRAGNQPQHF
TGTGCCAGCAGTTTGCCCTTGCGGGCGGGCAATCAGCCCCAGCATTTT
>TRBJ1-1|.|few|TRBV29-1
CSVELSGMNTEAFF
TGCAGCGTTGAGCTATCTGGCATGAACACTGAAGCTTTCTTT
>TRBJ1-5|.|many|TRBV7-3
CASSLTGDAYQPQHF
TGTGCCAGCAGCTTAACCGGGGATGCCTATCAGCCCCAGCATTTT
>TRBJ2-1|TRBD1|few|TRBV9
CASSATGAVYNEQFF
TGTGCCAGCAGCGCCACAGGGGCGGTGTACAATGAGCAGTTCTTC
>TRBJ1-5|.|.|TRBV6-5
CASSSRRGQPQHF
TGTGCCAGCAGTTCCCGTCGGGGGCAGCCCCAGCATTTT
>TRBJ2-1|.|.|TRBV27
CASSPTWETYNEQFF
TGTGCCAGCAGCCCCACGTGGGAAACCTACAATGAGCAGTTCTTC
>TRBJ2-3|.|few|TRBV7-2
CASSALGADTQYF
TGTGCCAGCAGCGCACTAGGGGCAGATACGCAGTATTTT
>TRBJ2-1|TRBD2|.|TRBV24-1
CATSDPGLAGSNEQFF
TGTGCCACCAGTGACCCGGGACTAGCGGGCTCCAATGAGCAGTTCTTC
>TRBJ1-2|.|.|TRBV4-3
CASSQVAGAWDGYTF
TGCGCCAGCAGCCAAGTCGCGGGCGCATGGGATGGCTACACCTTC
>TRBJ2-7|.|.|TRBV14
CASSQDRDEQYF
TGTGCCAGCAGCCAAGACAGGGACGAGCAGTACTTC
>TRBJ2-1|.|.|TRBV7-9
CASSLGTGKPYNEQFF
TGTGCCAGCAGCTTAGGTACGGGGAAACCCTACAATGAGCAGTTCTTC
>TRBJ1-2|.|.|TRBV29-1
CSVDLQGRSYGYTF
TGCAGCGTTGATTTACAGGGCAGGAGCTATGGCTACACCTTC
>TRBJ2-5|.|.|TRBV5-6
CASSRFGTQETQYF
TGTGCCAGCAGCCGATTCGGGACCCAAGAGACCCAGTACTTC
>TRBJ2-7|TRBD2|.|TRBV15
CATSGAGGYYEQYF
TGTGCCACCAGCGGGGCGGGAGGTTACTACGAGCAGTACTTC
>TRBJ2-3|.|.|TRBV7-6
CASSPSRTFLDTQYF
TGTGCCAGCAGCCCATCCCGGACATTTCTAGATACGCAGTATTTT
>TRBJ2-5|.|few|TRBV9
CASSVEGAPQETQYF
TGTGCCAGCAGCGTTGAAGGGGCCCCCCAAGAGACCCAGTACTTC
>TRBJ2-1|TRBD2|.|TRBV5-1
CASSTGGLAGGEQFF
TGCGCCAGCAGCACCGGAGGACTAGCGGGGGGAGAGCAGTTCTTC
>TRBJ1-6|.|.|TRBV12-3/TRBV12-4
CASSPFASPLHF
TGTGCCAGCAGTCCCTTCGCTTCACCCCTCCACTTT
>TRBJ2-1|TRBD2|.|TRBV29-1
CSVENPGGYNEQFF
TGCAGCGTTGAAAACCCGGGAGGGTACAATGAGCAGTTCTTC
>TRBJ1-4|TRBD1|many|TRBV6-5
CASSLGRTGGLSGKLFF
TGTGCCAGCAGTCTCGGACGGACAGGGGGGCTATCAGGAAAACTGTTTTTT
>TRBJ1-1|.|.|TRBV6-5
CASSYSFRAFLNTEAFF
TGTGCCAGCAGTTACTCGTTCAGGGCCTTCTTGAACACTGAAGCTTTCTTT
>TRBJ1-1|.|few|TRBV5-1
CASSLGGRGNTEAFF
TGCGCCAGCAGCTTGGGAGGGAGAGGGAACACTGAAGCTTTCTTT
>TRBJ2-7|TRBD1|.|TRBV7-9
CASSVQGGRDHYEQYF
TGTGCCAGCAGCGTCCAAGGGGGCCGGGACCACTACGAGCAGTACTTC
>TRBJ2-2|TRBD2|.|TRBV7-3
CASSLAGVTGELFF
TGTGCCAGCAGCCTAGCGGGAGTCACCGGGGAGCTGTTTTTT
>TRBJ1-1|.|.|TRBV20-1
CSAPSQGNTEAFF
TGCAGTGCCCCCAGCCAGGGCAACACTGAAGCTTTCTTT
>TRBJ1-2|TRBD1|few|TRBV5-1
CASSTGGGYTF
TGCGCCAGCAGCACAGGGGGCGGCTACACCTTC
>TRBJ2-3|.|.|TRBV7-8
CASSLVAVRNTDTQYF
TGTGCCAGCAGCTTAGTCGCAGTACGCAACACAGATACGCAGTATTTT
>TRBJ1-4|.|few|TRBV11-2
CASSSIASRKLFF
TGTGCCAGCAGCTCCATTGCATCCCGAAAACTGTTTTTT
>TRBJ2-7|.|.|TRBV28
CASSLPQTVLDF
TGTGCCAGCAGTTTACCCCAGACAGTCCTGGACTTC
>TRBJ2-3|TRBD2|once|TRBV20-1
CSAGGVAQTTDTQYF
TGCAGTGCTGGGGGGGTAGCGCAGACCACAGATACGCAGTATTTT
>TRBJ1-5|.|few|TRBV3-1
CASSQAASNQPQHF
TGTGCCAGCAGCCAAGCCGCTAGCAATCAGCCCCAGCATTTT
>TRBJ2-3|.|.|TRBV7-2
CASSLEPAGTDTQYF
TGTGCCAGCAGCTTAGAGCCGGCAGGCACAGATACGCAGTATTTT
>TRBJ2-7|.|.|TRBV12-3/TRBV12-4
CASSLWTVVDEQYF
TGTGCCAGCAGTCTTTGGACAGTGGTGGACGAGCAGTACTTC